This T cell receptor (beta chain) was documented in a study of blood T cells in healthy people across ages. This clonotype was counted a few times. CDR3 length: 18 residues. V lost 6 bases, J lost 0 bases, and 10 bases stayed unmatched. Alongside a J-beta primer mix, a sample-barcoded 5' primer served in a second PCR lasting about 6 to 12 cycles. MiXCR, run by TCRdb on the 5' RACE reads, gives a single entry per CDR3 protein. The sample gives about 670,000 distinct CDR3 sequences, more than 45% of which show up once; roughly 12% is in the top ten. V gene TRBV12-3 or TRBV12-4 combines with J gene TRBJ2-2, with 10 bases identical to TRBD2. Sequencing used blood. This clonotype originated in an elderly woman in good health. The CDR3 spells CASSRGLAAASNTGELFF. The CDR3 bases are TGTGCCAGCAGCCGAGGACTAGCGGCAGCCTCGAACACCGGGGAGCTGTTTTTT.